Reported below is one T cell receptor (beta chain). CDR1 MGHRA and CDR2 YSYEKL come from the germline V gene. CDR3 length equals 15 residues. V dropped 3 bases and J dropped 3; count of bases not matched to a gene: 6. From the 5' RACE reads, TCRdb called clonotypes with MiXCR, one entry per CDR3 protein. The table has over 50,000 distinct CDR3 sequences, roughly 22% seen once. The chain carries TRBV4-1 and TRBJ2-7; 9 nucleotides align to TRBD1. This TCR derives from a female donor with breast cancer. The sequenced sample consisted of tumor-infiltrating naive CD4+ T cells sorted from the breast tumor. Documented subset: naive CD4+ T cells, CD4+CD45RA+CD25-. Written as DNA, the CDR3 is TGCGCCAGCAGCCACCGGCCGGGACAGGGCTACGAGCAGTACTTC. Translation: CASSHRPGQGYEQYF.